The clone carrying this T cell receptor beta chain was seen a few times. Possible read error: a much larger clone is one base away. This record comes from a study of T cells in Graves' hyperthyroidism and ophthalmopathy. What was amplified from RNA transcripts were TCR beta CDR3 regions. The HTBI primer set drove a first-round RT-PCR of the TCR CDR3. TCRdb passed the multiplex PCR reads through MiXCR, listing each CDR3 protein once. The sample lists 550,000 to 800,000 distinct CDR3 sequences; roughly 17% were seen once. The CDR3 is made up of 14 amino acids. Germline V gene sequence: CDR1 DFQATT, CDR2 SNEGSKA (reference sequence). The ends lost 0 bases at V and 8 bases at J; junction bases unmatched: 7.

This chain links TRBV20-1 with TRBJ2-1, with TRBD1 matching over 7 bases. The source is a man aged 18 to 30 with Graves' hyperthyroidism. Sequenced material: blood. The CDR3 sequence: CSARDRGGKYEQFF. CDR3 nucleotides: TGCAGTGCTAGAGATCGAGGGGGCAAGTATGAGCAGTTCTTC.